What follows describes a single T cell receptor (beta chain). Its antigen is unidentified. This entry belongs to a study of chemoradiotherapy in HPV16-positive cancers. Study-level points and caveats: Candidate HPV-specific clones and E7-related TCR motifs grew in tumor during treatment.

Repeated repertoire sampling spanned the course of chemoradiotherapy. TCRdb keeps only in-frame clones here, not all; method: immunoSEQ multiplex PCR. The data hold tens of thousands of clones, with 94% observed a single time. The clonotype originates from a human donor with HPV-associated anogenital cancer. Sampling was carried out from a patient who underwent chemoradiotherapy.

DNA for the CDR3: TGCGCCAGTGCGACGGGCGGTAATTCACCCCTCCACTTT. Protein sequence: CASATGGNSPLHF. This chain joins TRBV5-1 and TRBJ1-6; D is undetermined. There are 13 residues in the CDR3. V lost 8 bases and J 6 bases, leaving 12 bases between the germline ends. CDR1 is SGHRS and CDR2 is YFSETQ in the germline V gene.